This T cell receptor beta chain was identified in a study of blood T cell repertoires in COVID-19. At the level of the study: Samples representing acute and convalescent COVID-19 were sourced from the United States, Italy and Spain. PBMCs, B-cell-depleted T cells, or T cells were the source of the cDNA or gDNA that made up the material.

Per the authors' pipeline: It was from reference gene primer amplification that nucleated cell counts were estimated. Using immunoSEQ multiplex PCR, the repertoire was profiled, and TCRdb retains in-frame clones only, with some absent. V and J calls plus clone size are reproduced from that table; the DNA served to infer D and trimming. Of more than 150,000 clones in the sample, around 86% are singletons; the top ten hold 2.7%. This sequence originates from a man aged 40-50 years with active or convalescent COVID-19. The sequenced material came from peripheral blood.

This CDR3 is CASSIDSTLNTEAFF. The CDR3 DNA reads as TGTGCCAGTAGTATAGATAGCACTTTGAACACTGAAGCTTTCTTT. This rearrangement joins TRBV19 to TRBJ1-1; D is unclear. Germline-derived CDR1 and CDR2 are LNHDA and SQIVND (reference sequence). Trimming left V 0 bases short and J 0 bases short, with 8 bases between. The CDR3 covers 15 residues.